These T cell receptor beta chains were read from a single sample in a study of blood T cell repertoires in COVID-19. Data came from immunoSEQ multiplex PCR; TCRdb stores just in-frame clones and leaves some out. The table records over 450,000 clones, 89% of them present only once. Sample: peripheral blood. The receptors were sampled from a man between 18 and 35 years old with COVID-19, enrolled during active disease. Both conserved end residues are part of each CDR3. The D gene is left open where the match is weak.

CDR3nt	CDR3aa	v_gene	j_gene	d_gene
TGTGCCAGCGGACAGGGGTATTCACCCCTCCACTTT	CASGQGYSPLHF	TRBV19	TRBJ1-6	TRBD1
TGTGCCAGCAGCAGTGGACAGGGGGACTATGGCTACACCTTC	CASSSGQGDYGYTF	TRBV9	TRBJ1-2	TRBD1
TGTGCCAGCGCTGATACAGGATGGAGGGATGAGCAGTTCTTC	CASADTGWRDEQFF	TRBV9	TRBJ2-1	-
TGTGCCAGCAGCTTAGCGGGGGAGGACCAAGAGACCCAGTACTTC	CASSLAGEDQETQYF	TRBV11-1	TRBJ2-5	-
TGTGCCAGCAGACAGAAGCCCAGAGACAGCTACGAGCAGTACTTC	CASRQKPRDSYEQYF	TRBV27	TRBJ2-7	-
TGTGCCAGCACCCTGGGGGGAAACATTCAGTACTTC	CASTLGGNIQYF	TRBV5-5	TRBJ2-4	-
TGTGCCAGCAGTATCACCGGGACTATCTACGAGCAGTACTTC	CASSITGTIYEQYF	TRBV27	TRBJ2-7	TRBD2
TGTGCCAGCAGCTACCTAGCGGGGGTAGACAATGAGCAGTTCTTC	CASSYLAGVDNEQFF	TRBV11-2	TRBJ2-1	TRBD2
TGTGCCAGCAGCCCGGGGCGGGAGACAGATACGCAGTATTTT	CASSPGRETDTQYF	TRBV4-2	TRBJ2-3	TRBD2
TGTGCCAGCAGCTTAAGACGGAGGCGGGACAGGGTCCAAGAGACCCAGTACTTC	CASSLRRRRDRVQETQYF	TRBV7-6	TRBJ2-5	TRBD1
TGTGCCTGGAGTGTAGTCCGGACTAGCGGGGGGCCCCTCCCCGGGGAGCTGTTTTTT	CAWSVVRTSGGPLPGELFF	TRBV30	TRBJ2-2	TRBD2
TGTGCCAGCAGCTTAGAGCAGGGCTCAAATGAAAAACTGTTTTTT	CASSLEQGSNEKLFF	TRBV11-2	TRBJ1-4	-
TGTGCCAGCAGTTTACTTAATACGCAGTATTTT	CASSLLNTQYF	TRBV28	TRBJ2-3	-
TGTGCCAGTAGTATTGCGGACAGGGGGCATAGTCAGCCCCAGCATTTT	CASSIADRGHSQPQHF	TRBV19	TRBJ1-5	TRBD1
TGTGCCAGCAGCCAAGACGGGACAGGGAGGGCGCCCCAGCATTTT	CASSQDGTGRAPQHF	TRBV3-1/TRBV3-2	TRBJ1-5	TRBD1